Sequencing of this T cell receptor (beta chain) was carried out in a study of shared clonotypes between healthy human individuals. The method was immunoSEQ multiplex PCR; TCRdb's version includes in-frame clones alone and lacks a portion of them. Here the sample spans about 1.5 million clones, around 97% being singletons. From germline, CDR1 is MNHEY and CDR2 SVGAGI. There are 13 residues in the CDR3. The V and J ends lost 6 bases and 7 bases respectively, with 13 bases between them. The specimen was naive CD4+ T cells sorted from blood. The subset was: CD45RA+ positively selected. This TCR was recovered from a young man in good health. The rearrangement joins TRBV6-5 to TRBJ2-1, with D maybe TRBD2 (5 bases). For the CDR3, the DNA is TGTGCCAGCAGGAAGGGAGTGGGTAATGAGCAGTTCTTC. Its translation is CASRKGVGNEQFF.